The 18 T cell receptor beta chains given below trace back to one sample, sequenced in a study of response to subunit inactivated influenza vaccine. A single record per CDR3 protein comes from TCRdb applying MiXCR to the RT-PCR reads. The repertoire has approximately 570,000 distinct CDR3 sequences, around 8% of them found once; the top ten carry over 10%. This material consisted of PBMCs from blood, taken less than 30 months after vaccination. The origin of the receptors is a man between 50 and 69 years old who received an inactivated influenza vaccine.

J is TRBJ2-7 and V is TRBV3-1; 7 bases fit TRBD1. Germline CDR1 reads LGHDT; CDR2 reads YNNKEL (reference sequence). This CDR3 comprises 15 residues. V lost 4 bases to trimming and J lost 0 bases; unmatched junction nucleotides: 6. Here the CDR3 reads CASSPAGQVSYEQYF. As DNA, the CDR3 is TGTGCCAGCAGCCCCGCCGGACAGGTCTCCTACGAGCAGTACTTC.

The chain's CDR3 is CATSDLPWAPGHKNTEAFF. In DNA form, the CDR3 reads TGTGCCACCAGTGATTTGCCCTGGGCCCCGGGACACAAGAACACTGAAGCTTTCTTT. The V and J genes are TRBV24-1 and TRBJ1-1, with D perhaps TRBD1 (6 bases). The CDR3 length is 19 residues. V lost 0 bases and J lost 1, with 20 bases in between. The V gene's germline CDR1 is KGHDR and CDR2 SFDVKD.

In this sample, this clonotype turned up a few times. This chain joins TRBV12-3 or TRBV12-4 and TRBJ2-5, with TRBD2 matching over 10 bases. This CDR3 is built from 15 residues. J gave up 1 base and V 7 bases, and 6 bases lay outside the gene matches. CDR3 in amino acids: CASKGLAWGQETQYF. In DNA, the CDR3 is TGTGCCAGCAAGGGACTAGCGTGGGGCCAAGAGACCCAGTACTTC.

Ten or more counts support this clonotype. V usage is TRBV6-1 and J usage is TRBJ2-7, with TRBD2 matching 8 bases. The V and J ends lost 5 bases and 2 bases, in that order; junction bases with no gene match: 5. The length of the CDR3 is 14 residues. The germline gives CDR1 MNHNS, CDR2 SASEGT. CDR3 nucleotide sequence: TGTGCCAGCAGTAGGGGGGGACTAGCCTACGAGCAGTACTTC. The encoded protein is CASSRGGLAYEQYF.

This clonotype was detected many times. This chain links TRBV20-1 with TRBJ2-3; D uncertain. This CDR3 is built from 14 residues. The V and J ends lost 0 bases and 1 base respectively, with 8 bases between them. Germline CDR1 is DFQATT and CDR2 is SNEGSKA (reference sequence). The CDR3 loop is CSARDLGGTDTQYF. The CDR3 DNA sequence: TGCAGTGCTAGAGATCTGGGCGGCACAGATACGCAGTATTTT.

The V and J genes are TRBV15 and TRBJ2-3; TRBD2 matches 10 bases. The CDR3 loop spans 21 amino acids. Unmatched junction bases numbered 23, after V lost 8 bases and J lost 0 bases. Germline loops: CDR1 LNHNV, CDR2 YYDKDF (reference sequence). The CDR3 sequence is CATRGDDTRGSGRRSTDTQYF. The DNA for the CDR3 is TGTGCCACCCGTGGGGATGATACACGGGGTAGCGGGAGGAGGAGCACAGATACGCAGTATTTT.

This chain joins TRBV30 and TRBJ1-1; D is perhaps TRBD1 (6 bases). Germline V gives CDR1 GTSNPN, CDR2 SVGIG (reference sequence). The germline V and J ends were trimmed by 5 bases and 0 bases, with 7 bases remaining between them. The CDR3 spans 12 residues. The CDR3 loop reads CAWGQMNTEAFF. CDR3 DNA: TGTGCCTGGGGACAGATGAACACTGAAGCTTTCTTT.

This chain connects TRBV19 to TRBJ1-5; D gene uncertain. Trimming took off 10 bases at V and 1 base at J, with 14 bases between the two ends. The CDR3 has 14 amino acids. CDR1 and CDR2 from the germline V gene are LNHDA and SQIVND (reference sequence). CDR3 in amino acids: CAKLGRFSNQPQHF. The CDR3 nucleotides are TGTGCCAAACTTGGGCGTTTCAGCAATCAGCCCCAGCATTTT.

This clonotype was found many times. This chain joins TRBV10-3 and TRBJ1-2; 10 positions agree with TRBD1. The CDR3 consists of 14 residues. Germline-derived CDR1 and CDR2 are ENHRY and SYGVKD. The J segment lost 6 bases and the V segment lost 2 bases, leaving 3 bases of the junction unmatched. The CDR3 bases are TGTGCCATCAGTGAGCCAGGGACAGGGGATGGCTACACCTTC. Translated, it gives CAISEPGTGDGYTF.

The chain uses TRBV6-2 or TRBV6-3 and TRBJ2-7; possible D gene TRBD1, 6 bases. This CDR3 comprises 16 residues. V was shortened by 2 bases and J by 0 bases, with 14 bases between the two germline ends. Germline assignment: CDR1 MNHEY and CDR2 SVGEGT. This CDR3 is CASSYQGIPSSYEQYF. In nucleotides, the CDR3 is TGTGCCAGCAGTTACCAGGGGATTCCGAGCTCCTACGAGCAGTACTTC.

This clonotype was recorded a few times. This chain joins TRBV5-1 and TRBJ2-1, with TRBD2 identical over 10 bases. Unmatched junction bases numbered 8, after V lost 4 bases and J lost 10 bases. CDR3 length equals 14 residues. Germline V gene sequence: CDR1 SGHRS, CDR2 YFSETQ. The CDR3 sequence is CASSQSSGGHEQFF. Here the CDR3 DNA reads TGCGCCAGCAGCCAGTCTAGCGGGGGTCACGAGCAGTTCTTC.

This clonotype was recorded many times. The gene calls are TRBV28 and TRBJ2-5; perhaps D is TRBD1 or TRBD2 (6 bases each). In germline, CDR1 is MDHEN, CDR2 SYDVKM. V lost 7 bases, J lost 3 bases, and 15 bases lay in between. This CDR3 comprises 14 residues. The CDR3 nucleotides read TGTGCCAGCACGGGATTGGGGGGCGAAGAGACCCAGTACTTC. Its translation is CASTGLGGEETQYF.

This clonotype was detected a few times. The J gene is TRBJ2-3, the V gene TRBV24-1; no firm D call. Germline CDR1 reads KGHDR; CDR2 reads SFDVKD. This CDR3 contains 14 residues. V shed 4 bases and J shed 4 bases, with 11 bases lying between them. The CDR3 here is CATSENARADTQYF. The CDR3 bases are TGTGCCACCAGTGAAAACGCTAGGGCAGATACGCAGTATTTT.

The rearrangement joins TRBV12-3 or TRBV12-4 to TRBJ2-1; D might be TRBD2 (6 bases). The CDR3 spans 16 residues. V shed 0 bases and J shed 8 bases, with 17 bases lying between them. CDR3 sequence (DNA): TGTGCCAGCAGTTTAGCTCTATCCGGGGGTAGGTATGAGCAGTTCTTC. Translation: CASSLALSGGRYEQFF.

A few counts support this clonotype. The chain couples TRBV12-3 or TRBV12-4 to TRBJ2-1; TRBD2 matches at 10 bases. The trim removed 5 bases at V and 4 bases at J, leaving 5 bases unmatched. The CDR3 loop spans 15 amino acids. This CDR3 is CASSRAGGEYNEQFF. The CDR3 coding sequence is TGTGCCAGCAGTCGAGCGGGGGGGGAGTACAATGAGCAGTTCTTC.

This clonotype was picked up a small number of times. The chain is built from TRBV4-2 and TRBJ2-7; TRBD1 matches at 7 bases. V was clipped by 3 bases and J by 7 bases; unmatched bases: 9. CDR3 length equals 14 residues. The V gene's germline CDR1 is LGHNA and CDR2 YNFKEQ. The CDR3 region is CASSQDRLQREQYF. The CDR3 DNA reads TGTGCCAGCAGCCAGGACAGGTTGCAGAGAGAGCAGTACTTC.

This clonotype occurred a few times. The gene calls are TRBV3-1 and TRBJ2-7; TRBD2 aligns across 10 bases. The CDR3 extends over 16 amino acids. J gave up 4 bases and V 0 bases, and 6 bases lay outside the gene matches. CDR1 LGHDT and CDR2 YNNKEL come from the germline V gene (reference sequence). CDR3 protein: CASSQDVRAGGYEQYF. The CDR3 region has the DNA TGTGCCAGCAGCCAAGACGTGCGAGCGGGAGGGTACGAGCAGTACTTC.

The rearrangement joins TRBV12-3 or TRBV12-4 to TRBJ1-1, with unresolved D. Trimming left V 5 bases short and J 4 bases short, with 14 bases between. This CDR3 contains 14 residues. The CDR3 DNA is TGTGCCAGCAGTCACCAGAGGGCCCCCACTGAAGCTTTCTTT. Protein: CASSHQRAPTEAFF.